This TCR beta chain was profiled in a study of naive and memory T cell subsets. Findings and limits, study-wide: TCR transcript changes with activation or differentiation may affect this RNA method.

This clonotype has a count of ten or more. Its antigen is undetermined. The library had UMIs added by 3' ligation of an oligonucleotide to TCR cDNA. Unsorted total RNA, roughly 1 to 1,100 ng, was DNase treated before reverse transcription. The CDR3 sequence is 9 residues long. The germline V gene encodes CDR1 SQVTM and CDR2 ANQGSEA. The V gene end was trimmed by 4 bases and the J gene end by 13 bases; junction bases not matched to a gene: 2. Four PCR rounds used nested alpha and beta constant region primers plus the SP2 primer. Blood and skin TCR RNA was reverse transcribed with alpha and beta constant primers. One entry per CDR3 protein, called by TCRdb with MiXCR from the 5' RACE reads. Here the sample spans around 30,000 distinct CDR3 sequences, approximately 16% being singletons.

The receptor's source is a female donor in good health. The rearrangement uses TRBV29-1 and TRBJ1-2; 8 bases agree with TRBD1. CDR3 sequence reads: CSVGDRGTF. For the CDR3, the DNA is TGCAGCGTTGGTGACAGGGGCACCTTC.